Reported below is one T cell receptor beta chain. The germline V gene encodes CDR1 MNHEY and CDR2 SVGEGT. The CDR3 sequence is 17 residues long. After removal of 0 bases from V and 7 bases from J, the junction contained 10 bases not matched to a gene. This entry belongs to a study of blood T cells in healthy people across ages. Combining a sample-barcoded 5' primer with a J-beta primer mix, a second PCR ran for roughly 6 to 12 cycles. A single record per CDR3 protein comes from TCRdb applying MiXCR to the 5' RACE reads. The repertoire holds roughly 2 million distinct CDR3 sequences, around 48% seen once, with around 2.1% in the top ten.

The V gene is TRBV6-2 or TRBV6-3, the J gene TRBJ2-1; 9 nucleotides match TRBD2. Material: blood. The sequence derives from a woman in her forties in good health. CDR3 region: CASSYSSWRGGQNEQFF. CDR3 in DNA: TGTGCCAGCAGTTACTCGAGTTGGCGGGGGGGCCAAAATGAGCAGTTCTTC.